The 14 T cell receptor beta chains given below trace back to one sample, sequenced in a study of graft-versus-host responses after intestinal transplantation. What these receptors recognize is not known. Produced via immunoSEQ multiplex PCR; TCRdb's table is partial and in-frame only. Counted here are some 110,000 clones, over 85% occurring once; the ten biggest clones make up about 0.2%. Sequenced here: unstimulated CD4+ T cells sorted from spleen or lymph node cells, sampled before transplant. The receptors originated from a human donor who was the organ donor for an intestinal transplant.

This clone has a single count. V is TRBV18 and J is TRBJ2-2; D perhaps matches TRBD2 (6 bases). The germline gives CDR1 KGHSH, CDR2 LQKENI. Trimming took 4 bases from V and 4 from J, leaving 13 bases between them. The CDR3 length is 15 residues. This CDR3 is CASSLSGSGTGELFF. CDR3 nucleotides: TGTGCCAGCTCACTTAGCGGTTCCGGCACCGGGGAGCTGTTTTTT.

This clone occurred once. The rearrangement uses TRBV5-1 and TRBJ1-1; 7 bases map to TRBD1. Germline V gene lookup returns CDR1 SGHRS and CDR2 YFSETQ. CDR3 length equals 14 residues. V shed 4 bases, J shed 4 bases, and the junction held 7 bases outside the gene matches. CDR3 nucleotide sequence: TGCGCCAGCAGCACCTTGTCAGGGGGCACTGAAGCTTTCTTT. This encodes CASSTLSGGTEAFF. The entire variable domain, with the rest obtained from reference TRBV5-1 and TRBJ1-1, is as follows: KAGVTQTPRYLIKTRGQQVTLSCSPISGHRSVSWYQQTPGQGLQFLFEYFSETQRNKGNFPGRFSGRQFSNSRSEMNVSTLELGDSALYLCASSTLSGGTEAFFGQGTRLTVV.

The rearrangement uses TRBV27 and TRBJ2-3; TRBD2 agrees at 7 bases. Trimming took 5 bases from V and 5 from J; bases not matched to a gene: 7. This CDR3 contains 14 residues. Germline-derived CDR1 and CDR2 are MNHEY and SMNVEV (reference sequence). The CDR3 DNA sequence: TGTGCCAGCAGTGATGGGCGGGAGATAGATACGCAGTATTTT. This translates into CASSDGREIDTQYF.

The gene calls are TRBV21-1 and TRBJ2-1. TRBV21-1 is classified as a pseudogene. CDR3 length: 23 amino acids. The CDR3 sequence is CASSKSPPFDRAFWAGVKDEQFF. The CDR3 coding sequence is TGTGCCAGCAGCAAATCCCCCCCTTTTGACAGGGCCTTCTGGGCGGGAGTGAAAGATGAGCAGTTCTTC.

The rearrangement joins TRBV7-9 to TRBJ1-1; the match to TRBD1 covers 9 bases. The CDR3 runs 17 residues. The V gene's germline CDR1 is SEHNR and CDR2 FQNEAQ (reference sequence). V trimming: 2 bases; J trimming: 5 bases; junction bases outside the gene matches: 12. In nucleotides, the CDR3 is TGTGCCAGCAGCTTATCCCCCCTGACAGGGGGAGGGACTGAAGCTTTCTTT. It is translated as CASSLSPLTGGGTEAFF.

This chain uses TRBV29-1 with TRBJ1-1; possibly TRBD1 for D (6 bases). The CDR3 is 14 residues long. The ends were cut back, 4 bases at V and 1 base at J, with 13 bases in the middle. The germline V gene has CDR1 SQVTM and CDR2 ANQGSEA. CDR3 sequence: CSVGPGHQNTEAFF. The CDR3 DNA reads as TGCAGCGTTGGTCCGGGACACCAGAACACTGAAGCTTTCTTT.

The CDR3 reads CASSLDPSAKNIQYF. CDR3 in DNA: TGTGCCAGCAGCTTGGATCCCAGCGCCAAAAACATTCAGTACTTC. The chain links TRBV5-4 to TRBJ2-4; no clear D gene. With 0 bases removed from V and 1 base from J, the gap between germline ends came to 8 bases. CDR3 length equals 15 residues. Germline loops: CDR1 SGHNT, CDR2 YYREEE (reference sequence).

V and J are TRBV5-3 and TRBJ2-7; possibly TRBD1 for D (6 bases). TRBV5-3 is designated an ORF whose function remains uncertain. V gave up 8 bases and J gave up 0 bases, with 18 bases separating them. The CDR3 has 15 residues. The CDR3 here is CASSPRQANSYEQYF. The CDR3 DNA follows: TGTGCCAGCAGCCCACGACAGGCTAACTCCTACGAGCAGTACTTC.

The rearrangement uses TRBV6-1 and TRBJ1-1; 7 bases are shared with TRBD1. This CDR3 contains 15 residues. The ends lost 4 bases at V and 1 base at J; junction bases unmatched: 6. The germline CDR1 and CDR2 sequences are MNHNS and SASEGT. As DNA, the CDR3 is TGTGCCAGCAGTGTTTCCGGGACAGCGAACACTGAAGCTTTCTTT. Translating gives CASSVSGTANTEAFF.

This clone showed up just once. This rearrangement joins TRBV10-3 to TRBJ2-2; 11 bases agree with TRBD2. The germline CDR1 and CDR2 sequences are ENHRY and SYGVKD. The CDR3 is made up of 16 amino acids. J lost 2 bases, V lost 4 bases, and 3 bases had no gene match. The CDR3 spells CAISVGLAVNTGELFF. The CDR3 nucleotides read TGTGCCATCAGTGTGGGACTAGCGGTTAACACCGGGGAGCTGTTTTTT.

The chain carries TRBV4-1 and TRBJ2-4; the D gene is possibly TRBD2 (6 bases). Germline assignment: CDR1 MGHRA and CDR2 YSYEKL. CDR3 length: 15 residues. Trimming removed 1 base at V and 3 bases at J, with 10 bases between. For the CDR3, the DNA is TGCGCCAGCAGCCAAGGGTGGGGGGACAAAAACATTCAGTACTTC. It translates to CASSQGWGDKNIQYF.

This clone was counted between two and nine times. This same CDR3 is encoded by further DNA sequences in the sample. The V gene is TRBV7-2, the J gene TRBJ2-2; TRBD1 aligns across 7 bases. The CDR3 is 15 residues long. Germline V gene lookup returns CDR1 SGHTA and CDR2 FQGNSA. V lost 2 bases and J lost 5; bases outside the gene matches: 5. The CDR3 here is CASSLRDRGTGELFF. The CDR3 nucleotides read TGTGCCAGCAGCTTAAGGGACAGAGGGACCGGGGAGCTGTTTTTT.

This clone was counted between two and nine times. V and J are TRBV5-4 and TRBJ1-2, with 11 positions matching TRBD1. This CDR3 is built from 15 residues. CDR1 and CDR2 from the germline V gene are SGHNT and YYREEE (reference sequence). J lost 7 bases, V lost 4 bases, and 9 bases had no gene match. The CDR3 loop reads CASSRTGTGGPGYTF. CDR3 nucleotide sequence: TGTGCCAGCAGCCGTACCGGGACAGGGGGTCCTGGCTACACCTTC.

This rearrangement joins TRBV27 to TRBJ1-1, with TRBD1 as a possible D gene (5 bases). V lost 3 bases and J lost 1, with 9 bases in between. The CDR3 is 14 residues long. Germline-derived CDR1 and CDR2 are MNHEY and SMNVEV (reference sequence). The CDR3 DNA follows: TGTGCCAGCAGTTTGGGGGGGTGGAACACTGAAGCTTTCTTT. It specifies CASSLGGWNTEAFF.